These T cell receptor beta chains were read from a single sample in a study of naive and memory T cell subsets. MiXCR, applied by TCRdb to the UMI-ligation and nested PCR reads, yields one record per CDR3 protein. The sample yields approximately 20,000 distinct CDR3 sequences, roughly 9.8% seen once. Here the sequenced sample was skin, taken from a tuberculin skin test site. These receptors all stem from an adult in good health. Both conserved end residues are part of each CDR3. The D gene is left open where the match is weak. Where a row states a size, it is once, few, many or the class of an expanded clone; other rows omit it.

CDR3 DNA: TGCGCCAGCAGCTTGGTCGTTAGCGGGTCCTACAATGAGCAGTTCTTC
CDR3 protein: CASSLVVSGSYNEQFF
J gene: TRBJ2-1
clone size: -
V gene: TRBV5-1
D gene: TRBD2

CDR3 DNA: TGTGCCAGCAGCTCCCGGGGACAGGGTATACGGGAGCAGTACTTC
CDR3 protein: CASSSRGQGIREQYF
J gene: TRBJ2-7
clone size: -
V gene: TRBV5-4
D gene: TRBD1

CDR3 DNA: TGTGCCAGCAGCTTCGGAGTCTCCTCCTACGAGCAGTACTTC
CDR3 protein: CASSFGVSSYEQYF
J gene: TRBJ2-7
clone size: -
V gene: TRBV5-4
D gene: -

CDR3 DNA: TGTGCCAGCAGTGAAGGGGACAGGCGACCTTATAATTCACCCCTCCACTTT
CDR3 protein: CASSEGDRRPYNSPLHF
J gene: TRBJ1-6
clone size: many
V gene: TRBV27
D gene: TRBD1

CDR3 DNA: TGTGCCAGCAGTTACCCTCTCGGGGGGCCTGAAGAGACCCAGTACTTC
CDR3 protein: CASSYPLGGPEETQYF
J gene: TRBJ2-5
clone size: many
V gene: TRBV6-2/TRBV6-3
D gene: -

CDR3 DNA: TGTGCCAGCAGCTTAGGCCCTGGACCCCAGCCCCAGCATTTT
CDR3 protein: CASSLGPGPQPQHF
J gene: TRBJ1-5
clone size: many
V gene: TRBV7-8
D gene: -

CDR3 DNA: TGTGCCACAGAGAAACAGGAAACTAACTATGGCTACACCTTC
CDR3 protein: CATEKQETNYGYTF
J gene: TRBJ1-2
clone size: many
V gene: TRBV2
D gene: -

CDR3 DNA: TGTGCCAGCAGACTAGCGGGGACTTACAATGAGCAGTTCTTC
CDR3 protein: CASRLAGTYNEQFF
J gene: TRBJ2-1
clone size: many
V gene: TRBV12-3/TRBV12-4
D gene: TRBD2

CDR3 DNA: TGTGCCAGCAGCGTAGGGGGGACACGTAACTACAATGAGCAGTTCTTC
CDR3 protein: CASSVGGTRNYNEQFF
J gene: TRBJ2-1
clone size: -
V gene: TRBV9
D gene: -

CDR3 DNA: TGTGCCAGCAGTTTGGCAGGGGGCTACGAGCAGTACTTC
CDR3 protein: CASSLAGGYEQYF
J gene: TRBJ2-7
clone size: -
V gene: TRBV12-3/TRBV12-4
D gene: TRBD1

CDR3 DNA: TGTGCCAGCAGCTTAAGGGACGGTGAAAAACTGTTTTTT
CDR3 protein: CASSLRDGEKLFF
J gene: TRBJ1-4
clone size: many
V gene: TRBV11-2
D gene: -

CDR3 DNA: TGTGCCAGCAGCTTAAACGTCGAGCAGTACTTC
CDR3 protein: CASSLNVEQYF
J gene: TRBJ2-7
clone size: few
V gene: TRBV7-2
D gene: -

CDR3 DNA: TGCAGTGCTGATGGACTAGCGGGAATTGGAGATACGCAGTATTTT
CDR3 protein: CSADGLAGIGDTQYF
J gene: TRBJ2-3
clone size: medium-sized
V gene: TRBV20-1
D gene: TRBD2

CDR3 DNA: TGTGCCAGCAGCTTAACTGCCGATGAGACCCAGTACTTC
CDR3 protein: CASSLTADETQYF
J gene: TRBJ2-5
clone size: -
V gene: TRBV7-9
D gene: -

CDR3 DNA: TGCAGTGCTACCCCCTTGGAGTTGGCGGGGGGGGATCTCCGCGGCACAGATACGCAGTATTTT
CDR3 protein: CSATPLELAGGDLRGTDTQYF
J gene: TRBJ2-3
clone size: many
V gene: TRBV20-1
D gene: TRBD2